The sequence of this T cell receptor (beta chain) was determined in a study of identical twins. Study-wide points: Cross-sectional statistics, not tracking of the same donors, supported the conclusions. Insertions were reduced in abundant cord blood beta clonotypes but not in memory repertoires. Within beta out-of-frame sequences, the excess sharing observed between twins was weaker.

A few counts support this clonotype. Its cognate antigen is unknown. The V gene end was trimmed by 0 bases and the J gene end by 6 bases; junction bases not matched to a gene: 12. Germline lookup yields CDR1 MNHEY and CDR2 SVGEGT. This CDR3 has 17 residues. It was template switching that added a universal primer site, and there were unique molecular identifiers on the cDNA. TCRdb re-called the 5' RACE reads through MiXCR, storing one row per CDR3 protein. Of 700,000 or so distinct CDR3 sequences detected, over 8.5% appear once; the ten largest clones hold around 0.98%. The same sample was also studied in work on yellow fever vaccine responses in identical twins.

This clonotype originated in a woman between 18 and 29 years old in good health. Specimen: PBMCs. The chain recombines TRBV6-2 or TRBV6-3 with TRBJ2-7; 9 nucleotides agree with TRBD1. In DNA form, the CDR3 reads TGTGCCAGCAGTTACTCGAGAACCCGGACAGGGGTGCCCGAGCAGTACTTC. It translates to CASSYSRTRTGVPEQYF.